The 3 T cell receptor beta chains below come from one sample, sequenced in a study of cytomegalovirus exposure and HLA in healthy donors. This PCR relied on a set of 60 Vbeta primers and 13 Jbeta primers. Sequenced by immunoSEQ multiplex PCR; TCRdb stores in-frame clones only, minus some. The data show around 60,000 clones, around 68% seen once. The sequenced material came from PBMCs. Source of these receptors: a man between 50 and 59 years old in good health and CMV-seropositive.

The CDR3 DNA reads TGTGCCAGCAGCTTAGTTAGAGTGGTAGCGGGACTAGTGGGGGAGCAGTTCTTC. The encoded protein is CASSLVRVVAGLVGEQFF. J is TRBJ2-1 and V is TRBV7-8, with 8 bases that match TRBD2. In germline, CDR1 is SGHVS, CDR2 FQNEAQ. The CDR3 consists of 18 residues. V was pared by 1 base and J by 10 bases, with 18 bases of the junction left unmatched.

The chain is built from TRBV6-5 and TRBJ2-7, with 10 bases identical to TRBD2. The V gene end was trimmed by 8 bases and the J gene end by 0 bases; junction bases not matched to a gene: 7. The CDR3 sequence is 15 residues long. The germline V gene has CDR1 MNHEY and CDR2 SVGAGI. The CDR3 nucleotides are TGTGCCAGCGGACCTGTAGCGGGGGGCTCCTACGAGCAGTACTTC. It encodes CASGPVAGGSYEQYF.

J is TRBJ1-5 and V is TRBV5-1, with D possibly TRBD1 on 6 matching bases. This CDR3 comprises 13 residues. The V end was cut by 4 bases, the J end by 7 bases, with 12 bases between. Per the germline V gene, CDR1 is SGHRS and CDR2 is YFSETQ. The CDR3 region has the DNA TGCGCCAGCAGCCCTAAGGGGGGGCAGCCCCAGCATTTT. Translation: CASSPKGGQPQHF.